This TCR beta chain was sequenced during a study of identical twins. Study results and limitations: Conclusions relied on cross-sectional statistical analysis, not following the same donors. High-abundance cord blood beta clonotypes had fewer insertions; memory repertoires showed none. Zero-insertion analyses might be partly confounded by invariant T cells like MAIT and iNKT. Researchers reported excess low generation probability among twin-shared out-of-frame alpha sequences.

This clonotype was detected only a few times. What it recognizes is unknown. TCRdb ran MiXCR on the 5' RACE reads and lists one entry per CDR3 protein. The sample yields 200,000 to 250,000 distinct CDR3 sequences, about 7% seen once. Trimming removed 3 bases at V and 9 bases at J, with 15 bases between. The CDR3 sequence is 15 residues long. Germline-derived CDR1 and CDR2 are MNHNS and SASEGT. These data were likewise used in another study, on yellow fever vaccine responses in identical twins.

The sample taken for sequencing was memory (CD45RO+) T cells sorted from blood. The clonotype comes from a woman aged 18-30 years in good health. V is TRBV6-1 and J is TRBJ1-6, with D possibly matching TRBD1 (5 bases). The CDR3 loop reads CASSEFATGGSPLHF. For the CDR3, the DNA is TGTGCCAGCAGTGAGTTTGCGACTGGGGGTTCACCCCTCCACTTT.